This TCR beta chain was recorded in a study of blood T cell repertoires in COVID-19. Across the whole study: T cells, B-cell-depleted T cells, or PBMCs provided the cDNA or gDNA that served as material.

Trimming stripped 10 bases from V and 2 bases from J, with 15 bases between. The length of the CDR3 is 14 residues. Germline V gene data show CDR1 as MNHEY and CDR2 as SVGAGI. The assay was immunoSEQ multiplex PCR, and TCRdb's table has in-frame clones only and misses some. The sample yields approximately 200,000 clones, approximately 75% seen once. Individuals aged roughly 18 to 90 years were recruited from 24 US areas. Participant-given clinical history determined each cohort assignment. V gene TRBV6-5 combines with J gene TRBJ1-5; D remains unclear. The material sequenced was PBMCs or T cells enriched from blood (not recorded which). This TCR was sampled from a man in his forties who had recovered from COVID-19. The CDR3 DNA sequence: TGTGCCATCTCCCTAGAACCGGGCAATCAGCCCCAGCATTTT. Amino acid sequence: CAISLEPGNQPQHF.